Presented here are 25 T cell receptor beta chains from one specimen sequenced in a study of blood T cells in healthy people across ages. Alongside a J-beta primer mix, a sample-barcoded 5' primer served in a second PCR lasting roughly 7 to 11 cycles. TCRdb processed the 5' RACE reads anew with MiXCR; each CDR3 protein has one entry. The sample yields about 1,800,000 distinct CDR3 sequences, about 30% seen once. Material: blood. The receptors come from a woman aged 30 to 39 in good health.

V gene TRBV11-2 combines with J gene TRBJ2-3, with 15 bases matching TRBD2. The junction had 6 bases not matched to a gene; V was cut back by 1 base and J by 7 bases. Looked up from germline, CDR1 is SGHAT and CDR2 is FQNNGV. The CDR3 is 17 amino acids. The CDR3 loop is CASSLVGLAGGPHTQYF. CDR3 nucleotides: TGTGCCAGCAGCTTAGTAGGACTAGCGGGGGGGCCGCATACGCAGTATTTT. The full variable domain, rest sourced from reference TRBV11-2 and TRBJ2-3, is EAGVAQSPRYKIIEKRQSVAFWCNPISGHATLYWYQQILGQGPKLLIQFQNNGVVDDSQLPKDRFSAERLKGVDSTLKIQPAKLEDSAVYLCASSLVGLAGGPHTQYFGPGTRLTVL.

This clonotype was seen a few times. The chain joins TRBV3-1 to TRBJ2-5, with D perhaps TRBD2 (7 bases). CDR3 length: 16 residues. V was pared by 1 base and J by 4 bases, with 16 bases between. Germline V gives CDR1 LGHDT, CDR2 YNNKEL (reference sequence). The CDR3: CASSQASGGGVETQYF. The CDR3 nucleotides read TGTGCCAGCAGCCAAGCTTCGGGGGGCGGGGTAGAGACCCAGTACTTC.

This sequence joins TRBV20-1 and TRBJ2-1, with D uncertain. Per the germline V gene, CDR1 is DFQATT and CDR2 is SNEGSKA (reference sequence). Deletions cut 3 bases from V and 10 bases from J, with 13 bases between. The CDR3 runs 12 residues. CDR3 sequence: CSASLSIREQFF. The CDR3 DNA reads TGCAGTGCTAGCCTCAGTATTCGCGAGCAGTTCTTC.

Ten or more counts support this clonotype. This chain uses TRBV12-3 or TRBV12-4 with TRBJ2-3; D gene ambiguous. The V end was cut by 7 bases, the J end by 1 base, with 12 bases between. The CDR3 contains 14 residues. The CDR3 reads CASKRNPGTDTQYF. In DNA, the CDR3 is TGTGCCAGCAAAAGGAACCCAGGCACAGATACGCAGTATTTT.

The rearrangement links TRBV5-4 to TRBJ2-3; 13 bases agree with TRBD2. In germline, CDR1 is SGHNT, CDR2 YYREEE (reference sequence). With V trimmed by 0 bases and J by 2 bases, 6 bases remained unmatched. The CDR3 extends over 18 amino acids. CDR3 sequence: CASSLGTSGSTFTDTQYF. CDR3 nucleotides: TGTGCCAGCAGCTTGGGGACTAGCGGGAGTACATTCACAGATACGCAGTATTTT.

In this sample, this clonotype turned up a few times. One end of the junction fails to match germline, which may point to a read error. The rearrangement joins TRBV5-1 to TRBJ1-1; D unclear. This CDR3 contains 13 residues. CDR1 is SGHRS, CDR2 YFSETQ, per germline. The CDR3 here is CASSVRGNTEAFF. CDR3 nucleotide sequence: TGTGCCAGCAGCGTTCGGGGGAACACTGAAGCTTTCTTT.

For this clonotype: One end of the junction is discordant with germline, which a read error may explain. The V gene is TRBV20-1, the J gene TRBJ1-4, with a weak D call TRBD1 (6 bases). CDR3 length: 13 amino acids. The germline gives CDR1 DFQATT, CDR2 SNEGSKA (reference sequence). The CDR3 nucleotides read TGTGCTAGCGGCAGGGGCAGGCGGGAAAAACCGTTTTTT. This gives the protein CASGRGRREKPFF.

This clonotype was detected many times. This chain connects TRBV10-3 to TRBJ2-7, with TRBD2 identical over 8 bases. Germline CDR1 and CDR2: ENHRY and SYGVKD. The CDR3 has 16 amino acids. Germline trimming cut 2 bases from V and 0 bases from J; bases unmatched to any gene: 6. This chain's CDR3 is CAISEAERENSYEQYF. CDR3 in DNA: TGTGCCATCAGTGAGGCGGAGCGGGAGAACTCCTACGAGCAGTACTTC.

V and J are TRBV7-9 and TRBJ2-7; no reliable D call. The V end was cut by 1 base, the J end by 5 bases, with 9 bases between. Germline CDR1 is SEHNR and CDR2 is FQNEAQ (reference sequence). The CDR3 runs 13 residues. The CDR3, as DNA: TGTGCCAGCAGCTTAGACCTGATTCACGAGCAGTACTTC. It codes for CASSLDLIHEQYF.

This clonotype was found a few times. J is TRBJ2-3 and V is TRBV20-1; TRBD1 might be the D (5 bases). CDR1 and CDR2 (germline): DFQATT, SNEGSKA (reference sequence). Trimming cost V 3 bases and J 2 bases, with 9 bases left between them. The CDR3 sequence is 13 residues long. The CDR3 DNA follows: TGCAGTGCTAGTGGGGCCGACACAGATACGCAGTATTTT. It yields the protein CSASGADTDTQYF.

This clonotype was seen ten or more times. V usage is TRBV4-3 and J usage is TRBJ2-1, with 13 bases that match TRBD2. Germline-derived CDR1 and CDR2 are LGHNA and YSLEER. The CDR3 loop spans 18 amino acids. Unmatched junction bases numbered 6, after V lost 4 bases and J lost 0 bases. CDR3: CASSRGTSGIISYNEQFF. In DNA form, the CDR3 reads TGCGCCAGCAGCCGTGGGACTAGCGGGATCATCTCCTACAATGAGCAGTTCTTC.

This clonotype was counted only a few times. This rearrangement joins TRBV27 to TRBJ1-2, with 8 bases that match TRBD1. The CDR3 consists of 14 residues. V gave up 6 bases and J gave up 6 bases; unmatched junction bases: 9. Germline V lookup: CDR1 MNHEY, CDR2 SMNVEV (reference sequence). The CDR3 reads CASRRSGTGDGYTF. In DNA, the CDR3 is TGTGCCAGCAGAAGATCCGGGACAGGCGATGGCTACACCTTC.

For this clonotype: This may be a read error: a much more frequent sequence differs by one nucleotide. V and J are TRBV5-5 and TRBJ2-4; 7 bases are a match to TRBD2. The J call may not be correct, given that the DNA end is closer to TRBJ2-5. CDR3 size: 17 residues. Looked up from germline, CDR1 is SGHKS and CDR2 is YYEKEE (reference sequence). The CDR3 coding sequence is TGTGCCAGCAGCTTGGCCGACGGCGGGAGTAGACGAGAGACCCAGTACTTC. It specifies CASSLADGGSRRETQYF.

This clonotype was counted a single time. The V gene is TRBV30, the J gene TRBJ2-4; TRBD1 agrees at 7 bases. V lost 0 bases and J lost 13; bases outside the gene matches: 12. Germline assignment: CDR1 GTSNPN and CDR2 SVGIG (reference sequence). This CDR3 is built from 14 residues. DNA for the CDR3: TGTGCCTGGAGTGTTGCAGGGGGATCGGGTGAGCAGTACTTC. Its protein is CAWSVAGGSGEQYF.

In DNA form, the CDR3 reads TGTGCCAGCTCACCTGTCCCCGCGGGACAGGGGAACACTGAAGCTTTCTTT. It specifies CASSPVPAGQGNTEAFF. The chain recombines TRBV18 with TRBJ1-1; TRBD1 matches 9 bases. This CDR3 is built from 17 residues. With V trimmed by 3 bases and J by 1 base, 9 bases remained unmatched. Germline CDR1 reads KGHSH; CDR2 reads LQKENI.

A few counts support this clonotype. The rearrangement uses TRBV28 and TRBJ2-1; 12 bases agree with TRBD1. CDR3 length: 16 amino acids. The germline V gene encodes CDR1 MDHEN and CDR2 SYDVKM. J gave up 10 bases and V 7 bases, and 14 bases lay outside the gene matches. As DNA, the CDR3 is TGTGCCAGCAAAGGGGCTCCGGGACAGGGGGCATACGAGCAGTTCTTC. Its protein is CASKGAPGQGAYEQFF.

The DNA for the CDR3 is TGCGCCAGCAGCCAGACCAGTACCTACGAGCAGTACTTC. It codes for CASSQTSTYEQYF. The J gene is TRBJ2-7, the V gene TRBV5-1, with D hard to call. CDR1 is SGHRS, CDR2 YFSETQ, per germline. The CDR3 length is 13 residues. Deletions cut 4 bases from V and 2 bases from J, with 10 bases between.

The CDR3 protein is CASSEPGTGVRDTQYF. DNA of the CDR3: TGTGCCAGCAGTGAACCGGGGACAGGAGTGAGAGATACGCAGTATTTT. V and J are TRBV2 and TRBJ2-3; 8 nucleotides line up with TRBD1. The J segment lost 5 bases and the V segment lost 2 bases, leaving 9 bases of the junction unmatched. Germline V gives CDR1 SNHLY, CDR2 FYNNEI. The CDR3 is 16 residues long.

The chain has TRBV21-1 and TRBJ2-3. TRBV21-1 is a recognized pseudogene. There are 15 residues in the CDR3. CDR3 sequence reads: CASSNLEHIEDTQYF. The CDR3 nucleotides read TGTGCCAGCAGCAATTTAGAGCACATCGAGGATACGCAGTATTTT.

This clonotype was seen a few times. This chain links TRBV6-2 or TRBV6-3 with TRBJ1-1, with D possibly matching TRBD1 (6 bases). CDR3 length: 12 residues. Germline V gives CDR1 MNHEY, CDR2 SVGEGT. Trimming took 7 bases from V and 4 from J, leaving 10 bases between them. CDR3 protein: CASKGEITEAFF. The DNA of the CDR3 is TGTGCCAGCAAGGGGGAGATCACTGAAGCTTTCTTT.

This clonotype has just a few counts. This chain uses TRBV20-1 with TRBJ2-3, with 7 positions matching TRBD2. CDR1 is DFQATT and CDR2 is SNEGSKA in the germline V gene (reference sequence). Trimming cost V 4 bases and J 1 base; bases outside gene matches: 5. This CDR3 region has 14 residues. DNA for the CDR3: TGCAGTGCTACCGGGAGCGGGGGCACAGATACGCAGTATTTT. Its translation: CSATGSGGTDTQYF.

The rearrangement uses TRBV20-1 and TRBJ1-2; no reliable D call. The germline gives CDR1 DFQATT, CDR2 SNEGSKA (reference sequence). V lost 1 base and J lost 6, with 6 bases in between. The length of the CDR3 is 11 residues. The CDR3 region has the DNA TGCAGTGCTAGAGTACCACATGGCTACACCTTC. This codes for CSARVPHGYTF.

This clonotype was picked up a small number of times. One end of the junction fails to match germline, which may point to a read error. J is TRBJ2-7 and V is TRBV10-3; D possibly matches TRBD1 or TRBD2 (6 bases each). Judging by the DNA end, TRBJ2-5 fits better; the J call may be wrong. The length of the CDR3 is 13 residues. Germline V gene data show CDR1 as ENHRY and CDR2 as SYGVKD. CDR3 DNA sequence: TGTTCCATCAGTCGGGGGCTGGGAGAGACCCAGTACTTC. Protein product: CSISRGLGETQYF.

A remark on this clonotype: A much more abundant neighbour one base away suggests this may be a read error. The rearrangement joins TRBV7-6 to TRBJ2-5; D unresolved. The CDR3 has 13 amino acids. CDR1 and CDR2 (germline): SGHVS, FNYEAQ. Here the CDR3 reads CASNLRPRETQYF. The CDR3 nucleotides read TGTGCCAGCAACTTAAGGCCCCGGGAGACCCAGTACTTC.

This clonotype was observed many times. The V and J genes are TRBV20-1 and TRBJ2-1, with 7 bases identical to TRBD2. The J segment lost 9 bases and the V segment lost 5 bases, leaving 7 bases of the junction unmatched. There are 12 residues in the CDR3. Looked up from germline, CDR1 is DFQATT and CDR2 is SNEGSKA (reference sequence). As DNA, the CDR3 is TGCAGTGCTGAGGAGCGGGATGGTGAGCAGTTCTTC. Protein sequence: CSAEERDGEQFF.